The T cell receptor beta chain described here comes from a study of T cells in Graves' hyperthyroidism and ophthalmopathy. This clonotype was seen repeatedly, ten times or more. Its antigen is not identified. Template material for amplifying TCR beta CDR3 regions consisted of RNA transcripts. A first-round RT-PCR of the TCR CDR3 used the HTBI primer set. MiXCR, applied by TCRdb to the multiplex PCR reads, yields one record per CDR3 protein. The sample lists 500,000 to 750,000 distinct CDR3 sequences; around 16% were seen once. Whole-study results and caveats: In the blood, most expanded thyroid clonotypes above 0.001 appeared as well.

Those patients with uncontrolled infection, other autoimmune disease, pregnancy or lactation were excluded. This CDR3 is built from 13 residues. The germline gives CDR1 DFQATT, CDR2 SNEGSKA (reference sequence). The V end lost 1 base, the J end lost 4 bases, and 8 bases lay between the germline ends. The sequence came from a woman in her 30s with Graves' hyperthyroidism. Sequenced input: blood. V usage is TRBV20-1 and J usage is TRBJ1-5; D is unresolved. The CDR3 loop is CSARAQVNQPQHF. The CDR3 DNA reads as TGCAGTGCTAGAGCCCAGGTGAATCAGCCCCAGCATTTT.